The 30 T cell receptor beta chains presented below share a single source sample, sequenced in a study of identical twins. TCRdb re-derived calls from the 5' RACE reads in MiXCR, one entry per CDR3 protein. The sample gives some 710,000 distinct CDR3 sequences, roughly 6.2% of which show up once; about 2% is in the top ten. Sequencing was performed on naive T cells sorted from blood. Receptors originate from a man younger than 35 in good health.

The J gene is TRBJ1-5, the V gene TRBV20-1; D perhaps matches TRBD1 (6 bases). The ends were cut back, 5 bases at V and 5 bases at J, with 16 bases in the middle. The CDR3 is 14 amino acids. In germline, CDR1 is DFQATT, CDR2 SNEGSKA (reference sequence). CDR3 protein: CSASGAGGYQPQHF. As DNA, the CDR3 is TGCAGTGCTTCAGGGGCGGGAGGGTATCAGCCCCAGCATTTT.

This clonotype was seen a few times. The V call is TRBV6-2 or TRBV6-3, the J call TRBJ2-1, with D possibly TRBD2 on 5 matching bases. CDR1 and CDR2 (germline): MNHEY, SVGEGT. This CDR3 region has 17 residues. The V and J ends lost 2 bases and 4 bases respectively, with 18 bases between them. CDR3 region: CASSYEGLPLLYNEQFF. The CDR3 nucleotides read TGTGCCAGCAGTTACGAAGGACTGCCCCTCCTATACAATGAGCAGTTCTTC.

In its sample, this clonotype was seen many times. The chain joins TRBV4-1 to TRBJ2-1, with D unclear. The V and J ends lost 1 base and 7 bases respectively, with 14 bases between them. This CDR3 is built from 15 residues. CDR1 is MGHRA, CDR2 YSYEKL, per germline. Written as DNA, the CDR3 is TGCGCCAGCAGCCAAGTAGCTGGTTCTCGTAATGAGCAGTTCTTC. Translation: CASSQVAGSRNEQFF.

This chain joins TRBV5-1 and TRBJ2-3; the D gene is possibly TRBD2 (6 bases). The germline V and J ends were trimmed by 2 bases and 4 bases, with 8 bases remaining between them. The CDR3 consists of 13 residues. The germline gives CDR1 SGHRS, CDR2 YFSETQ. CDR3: CASSFSSADTQYF. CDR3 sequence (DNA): TGCGCCAGCAGCTTCTCTAGCGCAGATACGCAGTATTTT.

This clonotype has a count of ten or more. CDR3 loop: CASSSTGYSNQPQHF. As DNA, the CDR3 is TGTGCCAGCAGCTCTACAGGGTATAGCAATCAGCCCCAGCATTTT. V gene TRBV7-8 combines with J gene TRBJ1-5; D perhaps matches TRBD1 (6 bases). The germline CDR1 and CDR2 sequences are SGHVS and FQNEAQ. The CDR3 covers 15 residues. Trimming shortened V by 4 bases and J by 0 bases, and 10 bases separated the two germline ends.

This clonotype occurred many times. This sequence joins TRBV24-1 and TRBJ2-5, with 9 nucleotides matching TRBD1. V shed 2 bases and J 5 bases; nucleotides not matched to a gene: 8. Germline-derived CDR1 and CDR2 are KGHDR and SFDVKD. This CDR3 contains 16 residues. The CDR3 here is CATSDSPGQGIETQYF. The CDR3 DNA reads TGTGCCACCAGTGATTCGCCGGGACAGGGTATTGAGACCCAGTACTTC.

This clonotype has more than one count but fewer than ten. The CDR3 loop is CSAMNTNTEAFF. The CDR3 DNA follows: TGCAGTGCCATGAACACAAACACTGAAGCTTTCTTT. This sequence joins TRBV20-1 and TRBJ1-1; D unclear. Per the germline V gene, CDR1 is DFQATT and CDR2 is SNEGSKA (reference sequence). V gave up 6 bases and J gave up 2 bases, with 10 bases separating them. CDR3 length: 12 residues.

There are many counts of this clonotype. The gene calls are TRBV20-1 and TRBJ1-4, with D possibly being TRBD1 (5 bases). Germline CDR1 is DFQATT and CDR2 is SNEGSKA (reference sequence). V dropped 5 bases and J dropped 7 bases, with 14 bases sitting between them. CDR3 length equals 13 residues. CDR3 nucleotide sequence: TGCAGTGCTCTTCCACAGGCCGGTGAAAAACTGTTTTTT. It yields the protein CSALPQAGEKLFF.

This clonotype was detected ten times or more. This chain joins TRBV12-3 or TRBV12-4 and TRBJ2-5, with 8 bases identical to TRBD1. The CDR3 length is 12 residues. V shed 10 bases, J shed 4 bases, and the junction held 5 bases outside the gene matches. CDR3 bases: TGTGCCACCGGACAGGGAACAGAGACCCAGTACTTC. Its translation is CATGQGTETQYF.

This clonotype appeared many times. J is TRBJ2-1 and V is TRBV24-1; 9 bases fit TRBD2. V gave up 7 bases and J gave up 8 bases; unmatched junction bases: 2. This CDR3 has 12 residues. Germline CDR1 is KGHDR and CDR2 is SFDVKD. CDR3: CATRGLAYEQFF. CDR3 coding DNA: TGTGCCACCAGGGGACTAGCTTATGAGCAGTTCTTC.

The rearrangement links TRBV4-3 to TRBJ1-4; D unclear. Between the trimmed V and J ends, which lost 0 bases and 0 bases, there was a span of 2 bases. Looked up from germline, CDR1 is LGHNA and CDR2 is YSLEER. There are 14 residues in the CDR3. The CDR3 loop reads CASSQDATNEKLFF. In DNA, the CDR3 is TGCGCCAGCAGCCAAGATGCAACTAATGAAAAACTGTTTTTT.

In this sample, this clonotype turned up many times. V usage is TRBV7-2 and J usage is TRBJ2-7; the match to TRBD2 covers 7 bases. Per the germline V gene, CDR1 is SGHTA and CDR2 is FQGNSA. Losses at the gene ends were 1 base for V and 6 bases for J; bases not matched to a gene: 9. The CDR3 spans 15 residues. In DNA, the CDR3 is TGTGCCAGCAGCTTAGTATCGCGGGAGACGGCCGAGCAGTACTTC. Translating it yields CASSLVSRETAEQYF.

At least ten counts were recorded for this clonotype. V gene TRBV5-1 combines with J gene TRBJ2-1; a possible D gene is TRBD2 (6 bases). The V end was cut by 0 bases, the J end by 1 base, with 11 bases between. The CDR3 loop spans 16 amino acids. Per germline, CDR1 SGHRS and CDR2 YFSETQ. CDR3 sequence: CASSLVRDSSYNEQFF. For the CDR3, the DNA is TGCGCCAGCAGCTTGGTGAGGGACTCGTCCTACAATGAGCAGTTCTTC.

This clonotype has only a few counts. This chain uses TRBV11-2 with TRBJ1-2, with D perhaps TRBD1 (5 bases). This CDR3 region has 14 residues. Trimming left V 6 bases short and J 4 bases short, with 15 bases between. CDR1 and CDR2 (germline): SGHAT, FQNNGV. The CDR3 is CASSLTTAAYGYTF. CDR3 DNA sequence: TGTGCCAGCAGTCTTACGACAGCCGCCTATGGCTACACCTTC. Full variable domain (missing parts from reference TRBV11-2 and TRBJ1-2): EAGVAQSPRYKIIEKRQSVAFWCNPISGHATLYWYQQILGQGPKLLIQFQNNGVVDDSQLPKDRFSAERLKGVDSTLKIQPAKLEDSAVYLCASSLTTAAYGYTFGSGTRLTVV.

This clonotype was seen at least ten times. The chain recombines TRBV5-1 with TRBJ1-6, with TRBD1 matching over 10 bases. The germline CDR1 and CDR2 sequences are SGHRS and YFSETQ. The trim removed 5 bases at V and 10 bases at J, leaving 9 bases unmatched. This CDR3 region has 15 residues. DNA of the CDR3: TGCGCCAGCAGTACGGACAGGGGGTCGGTCTCACCCCTCCACTTT. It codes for CASSTDRGSVSPLHF.

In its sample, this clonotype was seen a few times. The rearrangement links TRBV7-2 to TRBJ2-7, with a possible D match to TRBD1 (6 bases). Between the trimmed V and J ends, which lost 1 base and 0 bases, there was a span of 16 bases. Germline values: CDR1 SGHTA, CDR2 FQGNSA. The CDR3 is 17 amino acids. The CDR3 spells CASSLGIGQLISYEQYF. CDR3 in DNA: TGTGCCAGCAGCTTAGGAATTGGACAGCTTATCTCCTACGAGCAGTACTTC.

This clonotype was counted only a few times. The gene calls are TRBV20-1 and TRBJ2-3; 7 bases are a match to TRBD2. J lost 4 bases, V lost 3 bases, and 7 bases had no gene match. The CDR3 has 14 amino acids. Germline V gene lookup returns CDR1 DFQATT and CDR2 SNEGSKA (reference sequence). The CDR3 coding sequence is TGCAGTGCTAGGATTTCGGGGGGTCCAGATACGCAGTATTTT. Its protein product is CSARISGGPDTQYF.

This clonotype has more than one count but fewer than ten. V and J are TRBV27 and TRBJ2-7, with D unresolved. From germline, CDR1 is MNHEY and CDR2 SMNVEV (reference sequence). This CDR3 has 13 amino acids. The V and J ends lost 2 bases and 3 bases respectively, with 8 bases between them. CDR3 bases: TGTGCCAGCAGTTTAAGGGTAAACTACGAGCAGTACGTC. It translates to CASSLRVNYEQYV.

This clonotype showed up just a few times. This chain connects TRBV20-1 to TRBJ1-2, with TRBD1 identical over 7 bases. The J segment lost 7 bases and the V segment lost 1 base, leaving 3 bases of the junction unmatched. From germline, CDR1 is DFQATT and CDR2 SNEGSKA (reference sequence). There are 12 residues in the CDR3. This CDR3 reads CSARGQGGGYTF. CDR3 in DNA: TGCAGTGCTAGAGGACAGGGCGGTGGCTACACCTTC.

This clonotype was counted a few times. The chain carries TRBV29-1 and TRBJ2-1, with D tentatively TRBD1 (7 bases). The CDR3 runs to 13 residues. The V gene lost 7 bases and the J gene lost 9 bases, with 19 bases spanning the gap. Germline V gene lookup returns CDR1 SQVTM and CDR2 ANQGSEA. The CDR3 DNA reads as TGCAGCGATATGGAGGGGGCCGGACGTGAGCAGTTCTTC. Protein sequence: CSDMEGAGREQFF.

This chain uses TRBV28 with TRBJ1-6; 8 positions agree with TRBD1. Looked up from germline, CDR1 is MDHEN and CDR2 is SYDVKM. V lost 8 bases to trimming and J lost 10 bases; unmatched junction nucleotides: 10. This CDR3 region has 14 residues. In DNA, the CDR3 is TGTGCCAGCCAAGGTGGACAGGGCGGCTCACCCCTCCACTTT. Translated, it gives CASQGGQGGSPLHF.

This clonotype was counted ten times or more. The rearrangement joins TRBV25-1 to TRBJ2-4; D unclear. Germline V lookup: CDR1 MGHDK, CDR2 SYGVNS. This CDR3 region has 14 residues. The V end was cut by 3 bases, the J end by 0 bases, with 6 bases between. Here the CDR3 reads CASSDKLAKNIQYF. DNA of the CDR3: TGTGCCAGCAGTGATAAGCTAGCCAAAAACATTCAGTACTTC.

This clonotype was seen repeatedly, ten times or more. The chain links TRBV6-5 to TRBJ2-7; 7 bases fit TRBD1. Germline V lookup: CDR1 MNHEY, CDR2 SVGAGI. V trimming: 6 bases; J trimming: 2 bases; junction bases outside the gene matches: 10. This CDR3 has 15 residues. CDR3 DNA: TGTGCCAGCAGCTATACCCTACAGGGGACCTACGAGCAGTACTTC. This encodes CASSYTLQGTYEQYF.

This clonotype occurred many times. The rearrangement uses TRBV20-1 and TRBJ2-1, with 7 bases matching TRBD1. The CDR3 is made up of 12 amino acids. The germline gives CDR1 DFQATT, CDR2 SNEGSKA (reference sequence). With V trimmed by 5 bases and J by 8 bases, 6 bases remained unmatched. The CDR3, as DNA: TGCAGTGCTGATACAGGGGTCGATGAGCAGTTCTTC. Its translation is CSADTGVDEQFF.

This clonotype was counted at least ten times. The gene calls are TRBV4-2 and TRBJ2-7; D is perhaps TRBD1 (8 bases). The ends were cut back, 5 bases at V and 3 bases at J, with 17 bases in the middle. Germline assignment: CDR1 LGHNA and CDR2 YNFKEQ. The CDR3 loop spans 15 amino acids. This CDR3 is CASSYRGGDHYEQYF. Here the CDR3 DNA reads TGTGCCAGCAGCTACAGGGGGGGGGACCACTACGAGCAGTACTTC.

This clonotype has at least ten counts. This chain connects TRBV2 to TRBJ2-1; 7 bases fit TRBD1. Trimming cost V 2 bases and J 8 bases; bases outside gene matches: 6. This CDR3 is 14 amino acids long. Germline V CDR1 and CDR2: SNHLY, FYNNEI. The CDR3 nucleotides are TGTGCCAGCAGTGAATTGACAGGGCGCTATGAGCAGTTCTTC. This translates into CASSELTGRYEQFF.

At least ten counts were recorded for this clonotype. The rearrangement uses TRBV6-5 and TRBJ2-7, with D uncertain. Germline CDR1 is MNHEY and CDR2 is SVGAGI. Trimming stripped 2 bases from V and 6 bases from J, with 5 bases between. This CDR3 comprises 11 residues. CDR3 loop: CASSYGSEQYF. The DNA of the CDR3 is TGTGCCAGCAGTTACGGGTCCGAGCAGTACTTC.

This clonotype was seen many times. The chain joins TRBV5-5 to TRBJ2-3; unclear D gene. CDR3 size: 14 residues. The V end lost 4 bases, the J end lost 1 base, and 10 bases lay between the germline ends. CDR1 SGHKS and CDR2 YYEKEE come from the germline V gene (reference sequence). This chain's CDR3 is CASSRLWGTDTQYF. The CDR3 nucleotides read TGTGCCAGCAGCCGACTTTGGGGCACAGATACGCAGTATTTT. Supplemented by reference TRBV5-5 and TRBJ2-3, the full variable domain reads DAGVTQSPTHLIKTRGQQVTLRCSPISGHKSVSWYQQVLGQGPQFIFQYYEKEERGRGNFPDRFSARQFPNYSSELNVNALLLGDSALYLCASSRLWGTDTQYFGPGTRLTVL.

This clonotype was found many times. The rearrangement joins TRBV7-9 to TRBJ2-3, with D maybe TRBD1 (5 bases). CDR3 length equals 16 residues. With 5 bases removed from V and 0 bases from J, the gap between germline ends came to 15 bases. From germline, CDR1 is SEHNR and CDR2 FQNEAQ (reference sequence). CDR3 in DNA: TGTGCCAGCAGCAGAACTGTGACAGTTAGCACAGATACGCAGTATTTT. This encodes CASSRTVTVSTDTQYF.

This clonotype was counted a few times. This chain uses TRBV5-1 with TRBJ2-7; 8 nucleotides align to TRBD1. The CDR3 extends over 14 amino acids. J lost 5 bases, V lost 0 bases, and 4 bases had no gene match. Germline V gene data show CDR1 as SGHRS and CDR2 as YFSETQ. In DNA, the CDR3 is TGCGCCAGCAGCTTGGCCGAGACAGGGGACGAGCAGTACTTC. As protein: CASSLAETGDEQYF. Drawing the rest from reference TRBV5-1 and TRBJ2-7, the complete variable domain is KAGVTQTPRYLIKTRGQQVTLSCSPISGHRSVSWYQQTPGQGLQFLFEYFSETQRNKGNFPGRFSGRQFSNSRSEMNVSTLELGDSALYLCASSLAETGDEQYFGPGTRLTVT.